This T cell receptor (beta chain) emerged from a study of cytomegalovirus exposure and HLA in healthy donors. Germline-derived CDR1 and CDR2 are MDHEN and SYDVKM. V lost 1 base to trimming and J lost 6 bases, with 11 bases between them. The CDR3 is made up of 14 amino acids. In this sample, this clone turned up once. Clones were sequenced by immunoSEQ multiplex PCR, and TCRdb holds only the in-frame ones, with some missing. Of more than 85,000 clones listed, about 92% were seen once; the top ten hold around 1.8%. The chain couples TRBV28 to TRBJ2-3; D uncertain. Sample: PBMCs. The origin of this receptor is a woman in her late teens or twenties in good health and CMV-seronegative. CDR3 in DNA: TGTGCCAGCAGTTTATCCACCCAGTCCGATACGCAGTATTTT. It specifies CASSLSTQSDTQYF.